Detailed here is one T cell receptor (beta chain). What it binds is unknown. V lost 0 bases and J lost 4, with 13 bases in between. The germline gives CDR1 MGHRA, CDR2 YSYEKL. The CDR3 consists of 16 residues. Sequencing was performed with immunoSEQ multiplex PCR; in TCRdb, only in-frame clones are kept and a portion is missing. The table lists 90,000 to 140,000 clones, around nine tenths of them singletons. The entry originates in a study of T cell responses to AZD1222 COVID-19 vaccine. Study outcomes and limitations: Repertoire sampling occurred only after the peak T cell response. Compared with day 0, the breadth and depth of the Spike-specific TCR repertoire rose significantly after two doses of AZD1222. Just a handful of people given AZD1222 tested seropositive at baseline. Close to half of all spike-specific TCRs reportedly target regions of the variants that are unmutated.

Sequenced material: peripheral blood, taken on day 0 of AZD1222 vaccination. The source of this sequence is an adult in good health. The chain is built from TRBV4-1 and TRBJ1-3; TRBD1 is a possible D gene (5 bases). The CDR3 spells CASSQEVRAYGNTIYF. The CDR3 DNA reads as TGCGCCAGCAGCCAAGAAGTCAGGGCATACGGAAACACCATATATTTT.